The 11 T cell receptor beta chains in this list originate from one sample, sequenced in a study of Graves' ophthalmopathy and Graves' hyperthyroidism. Amplification targeted the TCR beta CDR3 regions, with RNA transcripts as the source material. HTBI primers were employed in first-round RT-PCR, then a second-round multiplex PCR followed. In TCRdb, the multiplex PCR reads were re-called with MiXCR into one record per CDR3 protein. The table lists nearly 400,000 distinct CDR3 sequences, about 18% of them singletons. Sequenced sample: peripheral blood. These receptors were collected from a woman between 18 and 29 years old with Graves' ophthalmopathy.

This clonotype has at least ten counts. The rearrangement links TRBV6-2 or TRBV6-3 to TRBJ2-7; D perhaps matches TRBD2 (5 bases). CDR3 length equals 16 residues. Germline V gene data show CDR1 as MNHEY and CDR2 as SVGEGT. V lost 2 bases to trimming and J lost 3 bases, with 17 bases between them. The CDR3 is CASSYAGLLKVYEQYF. The CDR3 region has the DNA TGTGCCAGCAGTTACGCCGGACTGTTAAAGGTCTACGAGCAGTACTTC.

The CDR3 loop reads CASSHSRTVTQETQYF. The CDR3 region has the DNA TGTGCCAGCAGTCACAGCAGGACAGTGACCCAAGAGACCCAGTACTTC. V usage is TRBV6-5 and J usage is TRBJ2-5; TRBD1 is a possible D gene (6 bases). The CDR3 length is 16 residues. CDR1 and CDR2 from the germline V gene are MNHEY and SVGAGI. V lost 5 bases and J lost 1, with 17 bases in between.

This clonotype occurred a few times. The chain recombines TRBV28 with TRBJ2-2; 7 bases match TRBD2. The germline V gene has CDR1 MDHEN and CDR2 SYDVKM. V shed 5 bases, J shed 6 bases, and the junction held 6 bases outside the gene matches. The CDR3 has 14 residues. CDR3 in DNA: TGTGCCAGCAGTCTGGGGGGGTTGCCCGGGGAGCTGTTTTTT. Translating gives CASSLGGLPGELFF.

Many counts were recorded for this clonotype. The chain is built from TRBV2 and TRBJ2-2, with TRBD2 matching 7 bases. The ends lost 6 bases at V and 3 bases at J; junction bases unmatched: 4. CDR1 is SNHLY and CDR2 is FYNNEI in the germline V gene. The CDR3 runs to 14 residues. CDR3: CASRAGLHTGELFF. The CDR3 DNA is TGTGCCAGCAGAGCGGGACTGCACACCGGGGAGCTGTTTTTT.

This clonotype showed up many times. V and J are TRBV30 and TRBJ2-7; a weak D match, TRBD2 (6 bases). Germline V lookup: CDR1 GTSNPN, CDR2 SVGIG (reference sequence). The length of the CDR3 is 10 residues. CDR3: CATGDYEQYF. The CDR3 DNA sequence: TGTGCGACGGGGGACTACGAGCAGTACTTC.

This clonotype was recorded at least ten times. CDR3 in amino acids: CASSLEGGSPLHF. DNA of the CDR3: TGCGCCAGCAGCTTGGAAGGCGGGAGCCCCCTCCACTTT. The rearrangement links TRBV5-1 to TRBJ1-6; D is uncertain. Looked up from germline, CDR1 is SGHRS and CDR2 is YFSETQ. The CDR3 extends over 13 amino acids. V was cut by 0 bases and J by 13 bases, with 11 bases left in between. Together with reference TRBV5-1 and TRBJ1-6, the CDR3 gives the full variable domain: KAGVTQTPRYLIKTRGQQVTLSCSPISGHRSVSWYQQTPGQGLQFLFEYFSETQRNKGNFPGRFSGRQFSNSRSEMNVSTLELGDSALYLCASSLEGGSPLHFGNGTRLTVT.

This clonotype has a count of ten or more. This chain uses TRBV4-3 with TRBJ2-7; 9 nucleotides line up with TRBD1. Germline CDR1 reads LGHNA; CDR2 reads YSLEER. The CDR3 runs 14 residues. V was pared by 1 base and J by 9 bases, with 7 bases of the junction left unmatched. The chain's CDR3 is CASSQGTGARLQYF. The CDR3 DNA follows: TGCGCCAGCAGCCAAGGGACAGGGGCCCGTCTGCAGTACTTC.

The chain couples TRBV5-1 to TRBJ2-7; D is undetermined. Trimming pared 5 bases from V and 3 bases from J, leaving 9 bases between. The CDR3 is made up of 12 amino acids. CDR1 and CDR2 from the germline V gene are SGHRS and YFSETQ. The CDR3 nucleotides read TGCGCCAGCAGGGGTCCGTTCTACGAGCAGTACTTC. Its translation is CASRGPFYEQYF. Full variable domain (missing parts from reference TRBV5-1 and TRBJ2-7): KAGVTQTPRYLIKTRGQQVTLSCSPISGHRSVSWYQQTPGQGLQFLFEYFSETQRNKGNFPGRFSGRQFSNSRSEMNVSTLELGDSALYLCASRGPFYEQYFGPGTRLTVT.

This rearrangement joins TRBV9 to TRBJ2-7; D possibly matches TRBD1 or TRBD2 (5 bases each). V lost 4 bases, J lost 6 bases, and 14 bases lay in between. The CDR3 contains 13 residues. The V gene's germline CDR1 is SGDLS and CDR2 YYNGEE. The CDR3 sequence: CASSPRPGPEQYF. The CDR3 bases are TGTGCCAGCAGCCCGAGACCGGGACCCGAGCAGTACTTC.

In this sample, this clonotype turned up many times. The chain links TRBV27 to TRBJ1-3, with D possibly being TRBD1 (6 bases). The CDR3 has 16 amino acids. V lost 5 bases and J lost 0, with 14 bases in between. The V gene's germline CDR1 is MNHEY and CDR2 SMNVEV (reference sequence). DNA of the CDR3: TGTGCCAGCAGTCCATCATGGGGGCGCTCTGGAAACACCATATATTTT. It codes for CASSPSWGRSGNTIYF.

In this sample, this clonotype turned up a few times. V usage is TRBV9 and J usage is TRBJ1-1, with 9 bases matching TRBD1. The V gene end was trimmed by 3 bases and the J gene end by 2 bases; junction bases not matched to a gene: 17. The germline CDR1 and CDR2 sequences are SGDLS and YYNGEE. The CDR3 is 19 residues long. Written as DNA, the CDR3 is TGTGCCAGCAGCGGTGGAGGTATTAGGACAGGGGACCAAAACACTGAAGCTTTCTTT. It codes for CASSGGGIRTGDQNTEAFF.